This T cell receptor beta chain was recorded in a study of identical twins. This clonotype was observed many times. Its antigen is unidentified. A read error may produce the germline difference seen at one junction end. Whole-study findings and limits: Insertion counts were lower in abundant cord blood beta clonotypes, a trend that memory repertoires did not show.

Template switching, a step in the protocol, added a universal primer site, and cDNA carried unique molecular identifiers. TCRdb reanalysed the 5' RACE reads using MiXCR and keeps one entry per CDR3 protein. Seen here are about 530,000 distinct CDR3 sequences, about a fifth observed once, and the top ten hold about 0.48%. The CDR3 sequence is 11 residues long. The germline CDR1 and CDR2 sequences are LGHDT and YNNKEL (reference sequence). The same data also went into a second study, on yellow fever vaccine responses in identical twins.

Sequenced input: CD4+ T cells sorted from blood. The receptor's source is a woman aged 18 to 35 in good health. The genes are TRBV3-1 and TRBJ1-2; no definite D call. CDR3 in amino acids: CASSQSLSLYF. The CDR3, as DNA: TGTGCCAGCAGCCAGAGTCTTTCTCTGTACTTC.